Listed below are T cell receptor beta chains from one sample, sequenced in a study of cytomegalovirus exposure and HLA in healthy donors. Libraries were prepared by immunoSEQ multiplex PCR; TCRdb keeps only in-frame clonotypes and omits some of them. The data contain 150,000 to 200,000 clones, over 65% of them singletons. The specimen was PBMCs. The origin of the receptors is a man aged 18 to 30 in good health and CMV-seropositive. Each CDR3 is given with its conserved first and last residue. D genes are given only for firm matches. Clone size, where shown, is once, few, many, or a class for clones that have expanded.

D: TRBD2; J: TRBJ2-2; V: TRBV19; size: -; DNA: TGTGCCAGTCTTCCTAGCGGGAGTCAGGGCACCGGGGAGCTGTTTTTT; CDR3: CASLPSGSQGTGELFF
D: -; J: TRBJ1-3; V: TRBV13; size: few; DNA: TGTGCCAGCAGCTTAGGGGACAGAAGAAACACCATATATTTT; CDR3: CASSLGDRRNTIYF
D: -; J: TRBJ2-2; V: TRBV11-2; size: few; DNA: TGTGCCAGCAGCTTATTTGTGGCATCCGGGGAGCTGTTTTTT; CDR3: CASSLFVASGELFF
D: -; J: TRBJ2-3; V: TRBV9; size: once; DNA: TGTGCCAGCAGCGGTACTTCCCTTAGCACAGATACGCAGTATTTT; CDR3: CASSGTSLSTDTQYF
D: TRBD1; J: TRBJ1-2; V: TRBV2; size: -; DNA: TGTGCCAGCAGTGAATCGATTTACAGGGGAGATGGCTACACCTTC; CDR3: CASSESIYRGDGYTF
D: -; J: TRBJ2-2; V: TRBV7-2; size: -; DNA: TGTGCCAGCAGCTTACGTCCCTGGGAGCTGTTTTTT; CDR3: CASSLRPWELFF
D: -; J: TRBJ1-1; V: TRBV5-4; size: once; DNA: TGTGCCAGCAGCTTCTCAACAGGGAACACTGAAGCTTTCTTT; CDR3: CASSFSTGNTEAFF
D: -; J: TRBJ2-5; V: TRBV29-1; size: -; DNA: TGCAGCGTTGAATATAAGCGTCGGGTGGACGGGAGAGAGACCCAGTACTTC; CDR3: CSVEYKRRVDGRETQYF
D: -; J: TRBJ2-5; V: TRBV2; size: -; DNA: TGTGCCGTCGGGGAGACCCAGTACTTC; CDR3: CAVGETQYF
D: -; J: TRBJ1-1; V: TRBV18; size: -; DNA: TGTGCCAGCCGCAGGGTCGAGGACACTGAAGCTTTCTTT; CDR3: CASRRVEDTEAFF
D: TRBD2; J: TRBJ2-7; V: TRBV5-1; size: -; DNA: TGCGCCAGCTCTAGCGGGAGTTCGGACGAGCAGTACTTC; CDR3: CASSSGSSDEQYF
D: -; J: TRBJ1-3; V: TRBV5-4; size: -; DNA: TGTGCCAGCAGCTTGGGGAGCGGCTCTGGAAACACCATATATTTT; CDR3: CASSLGSGSGNTIYF
D: -; J: TRBJ2-1; V: TRBV5-6; size: -; DNA: TGTGCCAGCAGCCTGGGGAGTGGATCCTACAATGAGCAGTTCTTC; CDR3: CASSLGSGSYNEQFF
D: TRBD1; J: TRBJ1-2; V: TRBV11-3; size: -; DNA: TGTGCCAGCAGCCGGACCGCCCGGGACAGGGGATTTGGCTACACCTTC; CDR3: CASSRTARDRGFGYTF
D: -; J: TRBJ2-1; V: TRBV15; size: -; DNA: TGTGCCACCAGCAGCCCGCGGGGGCGGGTCTACAATGAGCAGTTCTTC; CDR3: CATSSPRGRVYNEQFF
D: TRBD1; J: TRBJ1-1; V: TRBV28; size: -; DNA: TGTGCCAGCAGCGCTTCGACAGGGGAAGGGACTGAAGCTTTCTTT; CDR3: CASSASTGEGTEAFF
D: -; J: TRBJ1-1; V: TRBV19; size: few; DNA: TGTGCCAGTAGTAATACCAGGGTGAACACTGAAGCTTTCTTT; CDR3: CASSNTRVNTEAFF
D: -; J: TRBJ1-2; V: TRBV29-1; size: once; DNA: TGCAGCGTTGAAGATCGAGGAGGCTACACCTTC; CDR3: CSVEDRGGYTF
D: -; J: TRBJ1-2; V: TRBV28; size: -; DNA: TGTGCCAGCAACCACGAAGCGCGAGGCTACACCTTC; CDR3: CASNHEARGYTF
D: TRBD1; J: TRBJ2-5; V: TRBV5-4; size: -; DNA: TGTGCCAGCAGCCGAGACAGGGGTCAAGAGACCCAGTACTTC; CDR3: CASSRDRGQETQYF
D: -; J: TRBJ1-2; V: TRBV5-1; size: -; DNA: TGCGCCAGCAGCCCGAGCACAGAACCGAACTATGGCTACACCTTC; CDR3: CASSPSTEPNYGYTF
D: -; J: TRBJ1-4; V: TRBV6-1; size: few; DNA: TGTGCCAGCACTTGGACAGAGGCGGAAAAACTGTTTTTT; CDR3: CASTWTEAEKLFF
D: TRBD2; J: TRBJ2-1; V: TRBV18; size: -; DNA: TGTGCCAGCTCACCCCCCAGCCTAGCGGGGGGCGAGAATGAGCAGTTCTTC; CDR3: CASSPPSLAGGENEQFF
D: -; J: TRBJ1-6; V: TRBV2; size: -; DNA: TGTGCCAGCAGTGCACAGGGTAATTCCCCCCTCCACTTT; CDR3: CASSAQGNSPLHF
D: TRBD2; J: TRBJ2-3; V: TRBV19; size: -; DNA: TGTGCCAGTAGTGAAGCGGGGGGAGATACGCAGTATTTT; CDR3: CASSEAGGDTQYF
D: TRBD2; J: TRBJ2-1; V: TRBV2; size: -; DNA: TGTGCCAGCATTCAGGGTTGGGGGGGTGAGCAGTTCTTC; CDR3: CASIQGWGGEQFF
D: TRBD1; J: TRBJ1-1; V: TRBV10-3; size: -; DNA: TGTGCCATCAGTGAGGCGTGGACAGGGGAAGCTTTCTTT; CDR3: CAISEAWTGEAFF
D: -; J: TRBJ1-2; V: TRBV28; size: -; DNA: TGTGCCACACAGGGACCTAACTATGGCTACACCTTC; CDR3: CATQGPNYGYTF
D: -; J: TRBJ2-3; V: TRBV25-1; size: -; DNA: TGTGCCAGCAGTGAAGAAGCGGAAACTAGCACAGATACGCAGTATTTT; CDR3: CASSEEAETSTDTQYF
D: -; J: TRBJ2-5; V: TRBV10-1; size: -; DNA: TGCGCCAGCAGTTCCTTTGTTGGGGGCGCGGGAGAAGAGACCCAGTACTTC; CDR3: CASSSFVGGAGEETQYF
D: TRBD2; J: TRBJ2-3; V: TRBV25-1; size: -; DNA: TGTGCCAGCAGAGCTAGCGGGGGGAGCACAGATACGCAGTATTTT; CDR3: CASRASGGSTDTQYF
D: TRBD1; J: TRBJ1-4; V: TRBV27; size: -; DNA: TGTGCCAGCAGCTGGAGCGGGACAGGGGGCCCAACTAATGAAAAACTGTTTTTT; CDR3: CASSWSGTGGPTNEKLFF
D: -; J: TRBJ1-1; V: TRBV7-9; size: -; DNA: TGTGCCAGCAGCTTAGACAACAGGGTTGGGACTGAAGCTTTCTTT; CDR3: CASSLDNRVGTEAFF
D: TRBD1; J: TRBJ1-1; V: TRBV11-3; size: once; DNA: TGTGCCAGCAGCTTAGATCGGGGACAGGGGAACACTGAAGCTTTCTTT; CDR3: CASSLDRGQGNTEAFF
D: -; J: TRBJ2-2; V: TRBV11-3; size: -; DNA: TGTGCCAGCAGCTTAGCGCCCGGGGTAGGCACCGGGGAGCTGTTTTTT; CDR3: CASSLAPGVGTGELFF
D: -; J: TRBJ2-3; V: TRBV6-1; size: -; DNA: TGTGCCAGCAGTGAAGACAGCCCAAGCACAGATACGCAGTATTTT; CDR3: CASSEDSPSTDTQYF
D: -; J: TRBJ1-2; V: TRBV5-4; size: -; DNA: TGTGCCAGCAGCTCCCGCACCGAGAACTATGGCTACACCTTC; CDR3: CASSSRTENYGYTF
D: -; J: TRBJ1-4; V: TRBV6-5; size: -; DNA: TGTGCCAGCAGTTACTCGCAAGGGGCGCAAAGGGAAAAACTGTTTTTT; CDR3: CASSYSQGAQREKLFF
D: -; J: TRBJ2-5; V: TRBV13; size: -; DNA: TGTGCCAGCAAAATGGGCCTCCAAGAGACCCAGTACTTC; CDR3: CASKMGLQETQYF
D: -; J: TRBJ1-4; V: TRBV4-1; size: -; DNA: TGCGCCAGCAGCCAGACCCCCGGGGATGAAAAACTGTTTTTT; CDR3: CASSQTPGDEKLFF
D: -; J: TRBJ1-5; V: TRBV6-5; size: -; DNA: TGTGCCAGCAGCGGGGTCAATCAGCCCCAGCATTTT; CDR3: CASSGVNQPQHF
D: -; J: TRBJ1-5; V: TRBV6-5; size: few; DNA: TGTGCCAGCAGCTCAGGACAAGCAGCTCAGCCCCAGCATTTT; CDR3: CASSSGQAAQPQHF
D: TRBD1; J: TRBJ1-6; V: TRBV30; size: few; DNA: TGTGCCTGGAGTGTAAACAGGGGAAATTCACCCCTCCACTTT; CDR3: CAWSVNRGNSPLHF
D: -; J: TRBJ2-2; V: TRBV2; size: -; DNA: TGTGCCAGCACCTCCAGCGCGGGTGACACCGGGGAGCTGTTTTTT; CDR3: CASTSSAGDTGELFF
D: TRBD1; J: TRBJ1-5; V: TRBV6-1; size: -; DNA: TGTGCCAGCACCCCGGACAGGTATCGTCAGCCCCAGCATTTT; CDR3: CASTPDRYRQPQHF
D: -; J: TRBJ2-5; V: TRBV6-5; size: -; DNA: TGTGCCAGCAGTTACTCGATCGGGGTCCAAGAGACCCAGTACTTC; CDR3: CASSYSIGVQETQYF
D: -; J: TRBJ1-3; V: TRBV30; size: -; DNA: TGTGCCTGGACCCCTGGGCCCGCTGGAAACACCATATATTTT; CDR3: CAWTPGPAGNTIYF
D: -; J: TRBJ2-5; V: TRBV12-5; size: -; DNA: TGTGCTAGTGGTCCCGTCCAAGAGACCCAGTACTTC; CDR3: CASGPVQETQYF
D: TRBD2; J: TRBJ2-3; V: TRBV6-5; size: -; DNA: TGTGCCAGCATAAGGGAGGGGAGTCATACGCAGTATTTT; CDR3: CASIREGSHTQYF
D: -; J: TRBJ1-4; V: TRBV28; size: few; DNA: TGTGCCAGCAGTTCATACGACAGCCTCTATGAAAAACTGTTTTTT; CDR3: CASSSYDSLYEKLFF